Listed here is a single TCR beta chain. This clone was counted only a few times. It lacks a known antigen. No per-base quality is available; no much larger clone lies one base away. The library was prepared using PCR. This sample was sequenced with an Illumina HiSeq 4000. High-throughput sequencing was used to profile the TCR beta-chain CDR3 region of each patient. The source study handled its data this way. CDR3 differences across clinicopathological groups were used to build a classifier for discriminating distant-metastatic papillary thyroid cancer patients. The Shannon index was used to measure repertoire diversity, and the Morisita-Horn index was used to measure how similar tumor and blood repertoires were. The raw public data were reprocessed by TCRdb itself: fastp quality trimming at Q25, MiXCR clonotype calling, in-frame beta chains only. TCRdb, not the authors, supplied the V and J calls. The sample table records about 21,000 clones; approximately 28% of these occur just once. The ten largest clones take up approximately 15% of the sample.

The sample belongs to a study of metastatic and nonmetastatic thyroid tumors (dated by TCRdb to 2019 to 2021). In terms of the full investigation: Repertoires were compared across peripheral blood and tumor or nodule tissue samples from malignant and benign thyroid patients.

Before undergoing thyroid surgery, none of the patients had been given any kind of treatment. Using T-cell receptor beta sequencing, the researchers looked back retrospectively at clinical samples from patients, gathered between about 2011 and 2018. Findings and caveats that apply to the study as a whole: In both blood and tumor samples, malignant tumors were reported to have significantly higher TCR beta diversity than benign nodules.

As encoded in the germline V gene (reference sequence), CDR1 is LNHDA while CDR2 is SQIVND. Including the terminal cysteine and phenylalanine, the CDR3 comprises 13 residues. Only the CDR3 region is kept as DNA, spanning 39 bases read in frame from base 1. A distance of 12 bases separates the germline ends of V and J, which lose 5 bases and 8 bases respectively. The TCR comes from a male donor with papillary thyroid cancer or a benign thyroid nodule (not recorded which). Some clones in this sample may be carry-over from other donors' samples. The sequence joins TRBV19 to TRBJ1-4; the best D guess is TRBD1, with 6 bases matching. The sequencing input was tumor tissue. The nucleotides read TGTGCCAGTAGTCCCCAAGGGGGAGAAAAACTGTTTTTT. The encoded protein is CASSPQGGEKLFF.